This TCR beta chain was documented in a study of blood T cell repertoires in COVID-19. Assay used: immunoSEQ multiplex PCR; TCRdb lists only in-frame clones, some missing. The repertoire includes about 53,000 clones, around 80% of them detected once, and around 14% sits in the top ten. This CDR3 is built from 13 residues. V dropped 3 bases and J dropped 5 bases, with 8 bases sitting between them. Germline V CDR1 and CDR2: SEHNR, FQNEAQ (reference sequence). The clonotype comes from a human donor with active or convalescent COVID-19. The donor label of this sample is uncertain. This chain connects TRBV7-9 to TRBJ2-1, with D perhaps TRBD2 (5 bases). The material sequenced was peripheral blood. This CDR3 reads CASSLDLNNEQFF. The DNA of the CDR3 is TGTGCCAGCAGCTTGGACTTGAACAATGAGCAGTTCTTC.